Listed here are 10 T cell receptor beta chains from one sample, sequenced in a study of regulatory T cells in long-lasting Graves disease. In building TCR beta libraries, iRepertoire HTBI primers were used together with Arm-PCR of CDR3 regions. TCRdb re-derived calls from the multiplex PCR reads in MiXCR, one entry per CDR3 protein. The sample holds hundreds of thousands of distinct CDR3 sequences, about 16% seen once. The time point here: newly diagnosed GD, antithyroid drugs for less than 3 months. Isolated PBMC RNA provided the starting material for the TCR library. These data were likewise used in another study, on T cells in Graves' hyperthyroidism and ophthalmopathy.

Specimen: peripheral blood mononuclear cells (PBMCs), collected at new diagnosis, from a patient treated with antithyroid drugs. The origin of the receptors is a woman aged 40-60 years with Graves disease.

The chain combines TRBV12-3 or TRBV12-4 with TRBJ2-2; no clear D. Trimming cost V 3 bases and J 1 base, with 9 bases left between them. The CDR3 has 15 amino acids. CDR3 coding DNA: TGTGCCAGCAGTTTTCAGATGGGGAACACCGGGGAGCTGTTTTTT. As protein: CASSFQMGNTGELFF.

This clonotype was seen at least ten times. The chain is built from TRBV12-3 or TRBV12-4 and TRBJ1-1; D gene uncertain. V lost 5 bases and J 6 bases, leaving 13 bases between the germline ends. CDR3 size: 13 residues. CDR3 in amino acids: CASSLGRVAEAFF. The CDR3 DNA reads TGTGCCAGCAGTCTTGGGAGGGTCGCTGAAGCTTTCTTT.

This clonotype was counted at least ten times. The V and J genes are TRBV12-3 or TRBV12-4 and TRBJ2-2; D unclear. The CDR3 is 12 residues long. Trimming pared 5 bases from V and 2 bases from J, leaving 3 bases between. CDR3: CASSPNTGELFF. DNA of the CDR3: TGTGCCAGCAGTCCAAACACCGGGGAGCTGTTTTTT.

Comment on this clonotype: A much larger clone is a single base away; this may be a read error. The chain uses TRBV30 and TRBJ1-3; perhaps TRBD1 as D (5 bases). Germline V gene sequence: CDR1 GTSNPN, CDR2 SVGIG (reference sequence). The CDR3 is made up of 14 amino acids. V lost 8 bases and J 4 bases, leaving 18 bases between the germline ends. CDR3 sequence (DNA): TGTGCCAGGATCCCGGCAGGGAGGGGAAACACCATATATTTT. Translation gives CARIPAGRGNTIYF.

This chain uses TRBV7-2 with TRBJ1-1; no clear D. CDR1 is SGHTA and CDR2 is FQGNSA in the germline V gene. The CDR3 length is 14 residues. V was pared by 2 bases and J by 1 base, with 8 bases between. The CDR3 loop is CASSLSAGNTEAFF. The CDR3, as DNA: TGTGCCAGCAGCTTATCAGCAGGGAACACTGAAGCTTTCTTT.

This clonotype was seen many times. V and J are TRBV11-2 and TRBJ2-3; TRBD1 agrees at 7 bases. Germline-derived CDR1 and CDR2 are SGHAT and FQNNGV. V lost 6 bases and J lost 0; bases outside the gene matches: 3. This CDR3 is built from 14 residues. CDR3 protein: CASRLTGSTDTQYF. In DNA form, the CDR3 reads TGTGCCAGCAGGTTGACAGGGAGCACAGATACGCAGTATTTT.

A few counts support this clonotype. This sequence joins TRBV20-1 and TRBJ2-5; weak D call: TRBD1 (6 bases). Germline loops: CDR1 DFQATT, CDR2 SNEGSKA (reference sequence). The CDR3 runs 12 residues. Trimming took off 5 bases at V and 3 bases at J, with 10 bases between the two ends. CDR3 in amino acids: CSAGRTEETQYF. CDR3 in DNA: TGCAGTGCTGGCAGGACAGAAGAGACCCAGTACTTC.

This clonotype has more than one count but fewer than ten. This rearrangement joins TRBV3-1 to TRBJ2-1, with 11 positions matching TRBD2. Germline CDR1 and CDR2: LGHDT and YNNKEL (reference sequence). V was clipped by 1 base and J by 7 bases; unmatched bases: 6. The CDR3 spans 16 residues. CDR3 in DNA: TGTGCCAGCAGCCAAGTACGACTAGCGGGGAGGAATGAGCAGTTCTTC. Its translation: CASSQVRLAGRNEQFF.

The chain links TRBV6-1 to TRBJ1-1, with D possibly TRBD1 on 6 matching bases. V was cut by 5 bases and J by 7 bases, with 11 bases left in between. This CDR3 contains 12 residues. Germline V gene sequence: CDR1 MNHNS, CDR2 SASEGT. The CDR3 DNA follows: TGTGCCAGCAGTCCGGGACACTATGAAGCTTTCTTT. As protein: CASSPGHYEAFF.

Of note for this clonotype: Because it lacks the conserved phenylalanine or tryptophan at the end, this CDR3 is likely a read error. The chain joins TRBV16 to TRBJ1-2; a weak D match, TRBD1 (5 bases). This CDR3 comprises 17 residues. V was pared by 4 bases and J by 2 bases, with 20 bases between. Germline assignment: CDR1 KGHSY and CDR2 FQNENV. DNA for the CDR3: TGTGCCAGCAGCCCCTCTTCCATGGGGGACGCCAACTATGGCTACACCTCC. Translation gives CASSPSSMGDANYGYTS.